Listed here are 25 T cell receptor beta chains from one sample, sequenced in a study of HIV-infected patients and healthy controls. Whole blood was used without fractionation, so all unsorted peripheral T cells were included. cDNA was made from around 0.5 ug RNA using alpha and beta constant primers. Separate chain-specific third strand synthesis with multiplexing indices produced the alpha and beta libraries. TCRdb recomputed calls from the 5' RACE reads with MiXCR, one row per CDR3 protein. The sample lists some 20,000 distinct CDR3 sequences, approximately 9.1% occurring once. The sample was blood. The source of these receptors is an adult in good health.

Judged by abundance, this clonotype is medium-sized (0.01 to 0.1%). V gene TRBV11-2 combines with J gene TRBJ2-3; 11 bases are a match to TRBD2. Germline V gene sequence: CDR1 SGHAT, CDR2 FQNNGV. J lost 0 bases, V lost 1 base, and 0 bases had no gene match. The CDR3 has 16 amino acids. CDR3 amino acids: CASSLGLAGSTDTQYF. CDR3 DNA sequence: TGTGCCAGCAGCTTAGGACTAGCGGGAAGCACAGATACGCAGTATTTT.

This clonotype occurred many times. J is TRBJ2-1 and V is TRBV12-3 or TRBV12-4, with D perhaps matching TRBD2 (6 bases). Trimming stripped 4 bases from V and 7 bases from J, with 14 bases between. The length of the CDR3 is 14 residues. CDR3 bases: TGTGCCAGCAGTTCATCGGCGGGACTGAATGAGCAGTTCTTC. This sequence encodes CASSSSAGLNEQFF.

This clonotype showed up many times. The chain is built from TRBV2 and TRBJ2-7; D is tentatively TRBD1 or TRBD2 (5 bases each). Germline CDR1 reads SNHLY; CDR2 reads FYNNEI. Trimming took 10 bases from V and 3 from J, leaving 13 bases between them. This CDR3 has 12 residues. The CDR3 sequence: CATGTVHYEQYF. CDR3 DNA: TGTGCCACAGGGACCGTTCACTACGAGCAGTACTTC.

This clonotype was recorded many times. The chain joins TRBV2 to TRBJ2-5; maybe TRBD1 (5 bases). The germline gives CDR1 SNHLY, CDR2 FYNNEI. With 6 bases removed from V and 5 bases from J, the gap between germline ends came to 16 bases. The CDR3 sequence is 14 residues long. In DNA, the CDR3 is TGTGCCAGCAGCGCCGAGGCCTCAGGGGAGACCCAGTACTTC. This gives the protein CASSAEASGETQYF.

The chain has TRBV5-6 and TRBJ1-1; D gene ambiguous. Trimming removed 4 bases at V and 8 bases at J, with 12 bases between. Germline loops: CDR1 SGHDT, CDR2 YYEEEE. This CDR3 has 12 amino acids. This CDR3 reads CASSRSRREAFF. The CDR3 bases are TGTGCCAGCAGCCGCTCTCGCAGGGAAGCTTTCTTT.

This clonotype was observed many times. This chain connects TRBV29-1 to TRBJ1-5; D is perhaps TRBD1 (5 bases). V was pared by 3 bases and J by 4 bases, with 10 bases between. The CDR3 totals 13 residues. In germline, CDR1 is SQVTM, CDR2 ANQGSEA. The CDR3 protein is CSVETDRNQPQHF. The CDR3 nucleotides are TGCAGCGTTGAGACCGACAGAAATCAGCCCCAGCATTTT.

The table lists this clonotype with many counts. This chain uses TRBV28 with TRBJ2-3; the match to TRBD2 covers 10 bases. The CDR3 sequence is 17 residues long. CDR1 MDHEN and CDR2 SYDVKM come from the germline V gene. Trimming cost V 6 bases and J 2 bases; bases outside gene matches: 11. The CDR3 sequence: CASSLSPGTSVTDTQYF. The DNA for the CDR3 is TGTGCCAGCAGCCTAAGCCCTGGGACTAGCGTCACAGATACGCAGTATTTT.

This clonotype was found a few times. V is TRBV7-9 and J is TRBJ2-2, with D unclear. The CDR3 is 12 residues long. Germline V gene lookup returns CDR1 SEHNR and CDR2 FQNEAQ (reference sequence). V was cut by 7 bases and J by 7 bases, with 10 bases left in between. Written as DNA, the CDR3 is TGTGCCAGCACCAAAATACTCGGGGAGCTGTTTTTT. It codes for CASTKILGELFF.

The chain carries TRBV28 and TRBJ2-7; D not certain. The germline V gene encodes CDR1 MDHEN and CDR2 SYDVKM. V was cut by 4 bases and J by 1 base, with 5 bases left in between. The CDR3 spans 12 residues. CDR3: CASSSNSYEQYF. DNA for the CDR3: TGTGCCAGCAGTTCCAATTCCTACGAGCAGTACTTC.

This clonotype was counted ten times or more. J is TRBJ2-7 and V is TRBV2; the D is unclear. Trimming left V 6 bases short and J 4 bases short, with 10 bases between. The CDR3 has 12 amino acids. Germline lookup yields CDR1 SNHLY and CDR2 FYNNEI. CDR3 in DNA: TGTGCCAGCAGCGAATGGGGATACGAGCAGTACTTC. Amino acids: CASSEWGYEQYF.

This clonotype was counted ten times or more. V is TRBV2 and J is TRBJ2-1, with D tentatively TRBD2 (5 bases). The germline V gene encodes CDR1 SNHLY and CDR2 FYNNEI. The CDR3 runs 14 residues. The V gene lost 6 bases and the J gene lost 8 bases, with 17 bases spanning the gap. CDR3 nucleotides: TGTGCCAGCAGCCCGGACTTGGTTTTCTATGAGCAGTTCTTC. Translating it yields CASSPDLVFYEQFF.

This clonotype appeared many times. This sequence joins TRBV19 and TRBJ2-5, with 7 nucleotides matching TRBD1. With 0 bases clipped from V and 13 bases from J, the junction kept 5 bases outside the gene matches. Germline assignment: CDR1 LNHDA and CDR2 SQIVND (reference sequence). The CDR3 totals 12 residues. The CDR3 spells CASSIDRDRRYF. CDR3 bases: TGTGCCAGTAGTATAGATCGGGACAGAAGGTACTTC.

This clonotype was recorded many times. The CDR3 loop is CASSPRGALIYEQFF. The DNA for the CDR3 is TGTGCCAGCTCACCAAGGGGGGCGCTGATCTATGAGCAGTTCTTC. The chain combines TRBV18 with TRBJ2-1; TRBD1 or TRBD2 may be the D gene (6 bases each). This CDR3 region has 15 residues. Germline V gives CDR1 KGHSH, CDR2 LQKENI. The V end was cut by 2 bases, the J end by 8 bases, with 16 bases between.

This chain joins TRBV6-6 and TRBJ2-1; TRBD2 matches at 7 bases. The V gene's germline CDR1 is MNHNY and CDR2 SVGAGI (reference sequence). The V gene end was trimmed by 6 bases and the J gene end by 2 bases; junction bases not matched to a gene: 4. This CDR3 contains 14 residues. The chain's CDR3 is CASSPGTTYNEQFF. DNA for the CDR3: TGTGCCAGCAGCCCCGGGACTACCTACAATGAGCAGTTCTTC.

This clonotype has ten or more counts. CDR3 nucleotides: TGTGCCAGCAGCTTAGTAGGGTCGGCGGGCCGCGGGCTAGCCAAAAACATTCAGTACTTC. Protein product: CASSLVGSAGRGLAKNIQYF. The chain combines TRBV7-8 with TRBJ2-4, with a tentative D call TRBD2 (5 bases). CDR1 and CDR2 from the germline V gene are SGHVS and FQNEAQ. The V end was cut by 1 base, the J end by 0 bases, with 22 bases between. This CDR3 comprises 20 residues. The variable domain in full, with the rest retrieved from reference TRBV7-8 and TRBJ2-4, is GAGVSQSPRYKVAKRGQDVALRCDPISGHVSLFWYQQALGQGPEFLTYFQNEAQLDKSGLPSDRFFAERPEGSVSTLKIQRTQQEDSAVYLCASSLVGSAGRGLAKNIQYFGAGTRLSVL.

This clonotype was recorded at least ten times. The chain uses TRBV3-1 and TRBJ2-2; TRBD1 matches 8 bases. The CDR3 spans 16 residues. Germline V gene data show CDR1 as LGHDT and CDR2 as YNNKEL (reference sequence). With V trimmed by 3 bases and J by 5 bases, 8 bases remained unmatched. The CDR3 protein is CASSQARGRLTGELFF. CDR3 sequence (DNA): TGTGCCAGCAGCCAGGCCAGGGGGCGTCTAACCGGGGAGCTGTTTTTT.

This clonotype was picked up many times. This chain connects TRBV7-3 to TRBJ1-2, with D tentatively TRBD1 (5 bases). This CDR3 contains 13 residues. Between the trimmed V and J ends, which lost 5 bases and 4 bases, there was a span of 11 bases. Germline loops: CDR1 SGHTA, CDR2 FQGTGA. The CDR3 nucleotides are TGTGCCAGCAGCCCTGAGGGGTCCTATGGCTACACCTTC. The encoded protein is CASSPEGSYGYTF.

By share of the sample, this clonotype is medium-sized. This chain uses TRBV28 with TRBJ2-1; 8 positions agree with TRBD1. Trimming at V came to 7 bases and at J to 1 base, leaving 3 bases not matched to a gene. The CDR3 totals 14 residues. Looked up from germline, CDR1 is MDHEN and CDR2 is SYDVKM. In DNA, the CDR3 is TGTGCCAGCACTGGGACAGGATCCTACAATGAGCAGTTCTTC. This gives the protein CASTGTGSYNEQFF.

In the case of this clonotype: Given a much more abundant clone one base away, this may be a read error. The chain combines TRBV2 with TRBJ2-7; D is possibly TRBD2 (6 bases). CDR1 and CDR2 (germline): SNHLY, FYNNEI. This CDR3 region has 10 residues. The CDR3, as DNA: TGTGACAGCAGCGGGTACGAGCAGTACTTC. As protein: CDSSGYEQYF.

DNA of the CDR3: TGTGCCAGCAGCTTGGCCCAGAACACCGGGGAGCTGTTTTTT. This translates into CASSLAQNTGELFF. V gene TRBV5-4 combines with J gene TRBJ2-2, with D unresolved. Germline V gives CDR1 SGHNT, CDR2 YYREEE (reference sequence). V was pared by 0 bases and J by 1 base, with 4 bases between. The CDR3 runs 14 residues.

This clonotype has ten or more counts. This sequence joins TRBV3-1 and TRBJ2-4; no reliable D call. This CDR3 contains 14 residues. V shed 1 base and J shed 0 bases, with 4 bases lying between them. CDR1 LGHDT and CDR2 YNNKEL come from the germline V gene (reference sequence). CDR3 coding DNA: TGTGCCAGCAGCCAAGGACTAGCCAAAAACATTCAGTACTTC. Translation gives CASSQGLAKNIQYF.

The J gene is TRBJ2-7, the V gene TRBV3-1; D may be TRBD2 (6 bases). V was clipped by 0 bases and J by 3 bases, with 6 bases between them. Per the germline V gene, CDR1 is LGHDT and CDR2 is YNNKEL (reference sequence). The CDR3 has 13 residues. The CDR3 DNA is TGTGCCAGCAGCCAAGAGGGGGGCTACGAGCAGTACTTC. It codes for CASSQEGGYEQYF.

The table lists this clonotype with many counts. The V gene is TRBV5-1, the J gene TRBJ2-5; D is ambiguous. Per the germline V gene, CDR1 is SGHRS and CDR2 is YFSETQ. V lost 1 base and J 5 bases, leaving 3 bases between the germline ends. The CDR3 covers 11 residues. The CDR3 sequence is CASSLQETQYF. DNA for the CDR3: TGCGCCAGCAGCTTGCAGGAGACCCAGTACTTC.

This clonotype was counted at least ten times. The chain is built from TRBV20-1 and TRBJ2-2; no reliable D call. The V gene's germline CDR1 is DFQATT and CDR2 SNEGSKA (reference sequence). Trimming removed 1 base from V and 4 bases from J, with 13 bases in between. The CDR3 is made up of 15 amino acids. The DNA for the CDR3 is TGCAGTGCTAGAGTGTCCCCGGTAGCCACCGGGGAGCTGTTTTTT. It encodes CSARVSPVATGELFF.

The CDR3 loop is CASSSDYRGLSFEQYF. The DNA of the CDR3 is TGTGCCAGCAGCAGCGATTACAGGGGACTGTCATTCGAGCAGTACTTC. The chain is built from TRBV7-9 and TRBJ2-7, with D possibly matching TRBD1 (7 bases). V was trimmed by 5 bases and J by 6 bases, leaving 23 bases between them. This CDR3 has 16 amino acids. The germline V gene has CDR1 SEHNR and CDR2 FQNEAQ (reference sequence).